The entry below gives a single TCR beta chain sequence along with its context. Its target is unknown. Germline CDR1 and CDR2: LNHDA and SQIVND (reference sequence). Trimming took 7 bases from V and 2 from J, leaving 11 bases between them. The CDR3 sequence is 13 residues long. Time point described: week 35, safety follow-up. One vaccine dose held 300 ug of mutant IDH1 20-mer peptide and came with topical imiquimod. Patients received eight vaccinations in weeks 1, 3, 5, 7, 11, 15, 19, 23. The sample belongs to a study of a mutant IDH1 vaccine in newly diagnosed glioma. Whole-study findings and limits: Pseudoprogression apparently tracked independently of changes in top peripheral T cell clonotypes.

The method was immunoSEQ multiplex PCR; TCRdb's version includes in-frame clones alone and lacks a portion of them. The sample yields around 32,000 clones, about four fifths seen once. The sequencing here drew on PBMCs, taken from a glioma patient whose treatment included an IDH1 peptide vaccine. The chain employs TRBV19 and TRBJ1-1, with unresolved D. This TCR was recovered from a woman in her late teens or twenties with glioma. The CDR3 DNA follows: TGTGCCAGTACTTTGGCAGCTAACACTGAAGCTTTCTTT. It is translated as CASTLAANTEAFF.